The sequence of this TCR beta chain was determined in a study of blood T cell repertoires in COVID-19 (dated by TCRdb to between 2020 and 2021). Background on the whole study: Collaborator samples came from the United States, Italy and Spain and covered acute and convalescent phases of COVID-19. Samples were obtained from the ongoing ImmuneRACE study (first 160 participants) and from 1,000 to 1,500 subjects provided by 6 global collaborators. The prospective study material was composed of cDNA or gDNA derived from T cells, B-cell-depleted T cells, or PBMCs. A de-identified subject ID, COVID-19 status, age in years and sex were almost always included in the sample metadata. The dataset comprised deeply sampled blood TCRbeta repertoires from subjects exposed to, actively infected with, or recovered from COVID-19. Where available, HLA class I and class II types were taken from metadata supplied by the sample provider and were not determined by assay-based typing. The repertoires were released in a freely available public database meant as a resource for research on the immune response to SARS-CoV-2. Findings and caveats that apply to the study as a whole: Clinical and demographic metadata were provided uncurated, with the amount varying by source and participant.

TCRbeta CDR3 regions were amplified from genomic DNA by means of the immunoSEQ Assay, a bias-controlled multiplex PCR. Processing in the source paper ran as follows. The number of nucleated cells in each sample was estimated from the amplification of reference gene primers within the assay. Sequence reads were collapsed and filtered to measure the absolute abundance of every unique TCRbeta CDR3 rearrangement. For each sample, productive Simpson clonality was calculated as the square root of Simpson's diversity index across productive rearrangements. This immuneACCESS table, as held by TCRdb, lists in-frame sequences with V and J called but not all clones. Of the missing ones, under half trace to an unresolved V gene in checked studies; the others have no known cause. V, J and clone size are those of that table, while D and trimming were read from the DNA. For this sample there are under 350,000 clones; around nine tenths appear just once. Of the sample, approximately 2.5% is held by the ten largest clones.

Enrolling through a virtual design, the prospective study's participants ranged in age from roughly 18 to 90 years and lived across approximately 25 United States geographic areas. Cohort assignment in the prospective study relied on participant-reported clinical history from a screening survey and a study questionnaire. ImmuneRACE Cohort 3 recovered participants were defined by two consecutive negative NP/OP PCR tests, healthcare professional clearance, or symptom resolution. Mobile phlebotomists in the prospective study collected whole blood, serum and a nasopharyngeal or oropharyngeal swab from every participant. Over an approximately 2-month period, participants in the prospective study had the option of providing additional blood draws and questionnaires. Before DNA extraction, blood samples from the prospective study were shipped at room temperature or frozen. Per the germline V gene, MDHEN is the CDR1 and SYDVKM is the CDR2. The CDR3 goes from the cysteine to the phenylalanine over 11 residues. Just the 33-base CDR3 DNA is kept, in frame starting at base 1. Trimming takes 8 bases off V and 9 bases off J; junction bases not matched to a gene: 5.

Notes on this clone: The target of this receptor is not known. Nothing much larger sits one base from this clone, and base qualities are not available.

Input material: PBMCs or T cells enriched from blood (not recorded which). The sequence links TRBV28 to TRBJ1-1; 8 bases in the junction line up with TRBD1. The receptor was derived from a woman aged 18-29 years who had recovered from COVID-19. This receptor carries the CDR3 CASDRGLKAFF. The DNA sequence is TGTGCCAGCGACAGGGGTCTAAAAGCTTTCTTT. The full variable domain, with segments outside the CDR3 supplied by the reference TRBV28 and TRBJ1-1 proteins, appears as DVKVTQSSRYLVKRTGEKVFLECVQDMDHENMFWYRQDPGLGLRLIYFSYDVKMKEKGDIPEGYSVSREKKERFSLILESASTNQTSMYLCASDRGLKAFFGQGTRLTVV.